These 25 T cell receptor beta chains originate from one sample sequenced in a study of blood T cell repertoires in COVID-19. Clones were read by immunoSEQ multiplex PCR, and TCRdb kept only the in-frame ones, dropping some. The sample has 85,000 to 95,000 clones, 80% to 95% seen once; the top ten hold 3.9%. The sample was peripheral blood. These receptors were taken from a woman aged 45-65 years in a cohort sampled during active COVID-19.

The chain carries TRBV19 and TRBJ2-3; 8 positions match TRBD2. V trimming: 7 bases; J trimming: 9 bases; junction bases outside the gene matches: 15. Germline CDR1 and CDR2: LNHDA and SQIVND (reference sequence). The CDR3 has 15 amino acids. This CDR3 reads CASKRGMDTGRTQYF. As DNA, the CDR3 is TGTGCCAGTAAGCGGGGGATGGACACTGGCAGGACGCAGTATTTT.

The rearrangement links TRBV3-1 (or the pseudogene TRBV3-2) to TRBJ1-5; no clear D. From germline, CDR1 is LGHDT and CDR2 YNNKEL (reference sequence). V lost 1 base, J lost 5 bases, and 9 bases lay in between. The CDR3 is made up of 14 amino acids. The DNA for the CDR3 is TGTGCCAGCAGCCAAGGAGGAACGGATCAGCCCCAGCATTTT. Translating it yields CASSQGGTDQPQHF.

V gene TRBV21-1 combines with J gene TRBJ2-4; the D segment call TRBD1 is taken from the table without a DNA check. TRBV21-1 corresponds to a pseudogene. The CDR3 runs 18 residues. In DNA, the CDR3 is TGTGCCAGCAGCAACGGACAGGGTCGGGGGCTAGCCAAAAACATTCAGTACTTC. Its protein product is CASSNGQGRGLAKNIQYF.

V gene TRBV6-6 combines with J gene TRBJ2-2, with a tentative D call TRBD1 (5 bases). This CDR3 has 15 amino acids. Germline V gene lookup returns CDR1 MNHNY and CDR2 SVGAGI (reference sequence). Trimming stripped 6 bases from V and 6 bases from J, with 17 bases between. The CDR3 spells CASSSQDRVPGELFF. Here the CDR3 DNA reads TGTGCCAGCAGCTCCCAAGACAGAGTGCCCGGGGAGCTGTTTTTT.

The CDR3 DNA follows: TGTGCCAGCAGCCAGCCCCTTCTGAGCTCCTACAATGAGCAGTTCTTC. Residues: CASSQPLLSSYNEQFF. This chain uses TRBV3-1 (or the pseudogene TRBV3-2) with TRBJ2-1; D remains unclear. V was trimmed by 3 bases and J by 0 bases, leaving 12 bases between them. CDR1 is LGHDT, CDR2 YNNKEL, per germline (reference sequence). The CDR3 extends over 16 amino acids.

The chain has TRBV7-3 and TRBJ2-1; D unresolved. Germline lookup yields CDR1 SGHTA and CDR2 FQGTGA. V shed 5 bases and J shed 6 bases, with 14 bases lying between them. The CDR3 loop spans 14 amino acids. This CDR3 is CASSIFANSNEQFF. In DNA, the CDR3 is TGTGCCAGCAGCATCTTTGCGAACAGCAATGAGCAGTTCTTC.

This sequence joins TRBV5-1 and TRBJ2-7, with 9 positions matching TRBD2. CDR1 and CDR2 from the germline V gene are SGHRS and YFSETQ. V trimming: 3 bases; J trimming: 0 bases; junction bases outside the gene matches: 7. The CDR3 is 16 amino acids. The CDR3 DNA reads TGCGCCAGCAGCTCTACGAGCGGGGGGAACTCCTACGAGCAGTACTTC. Residues: CASSSTSGGNSYEQYF. The whole variable domain, remainder taken from reference TRBV5-1 and TRBJ2-7, is KAGVTQTPRYLIKTRGQQVTLSCSPISGHRSVSWYQQTPGQGLQFLFEYFSETQRNKGNFPGRFSGRQFSNSRSEMNVSTLELGDSALYLCASSSTSGGNSYEQYFGPGTRLTVT.

The chain recombines TRBV29-1 with TRBJ1-4, with TRBD1 matching over 8 bases. Trimming took 4 bases from V and 8 from J; bases not matched to a gene: 0. Germline values: CDR1 SQVTM, CDR2 ANQGSEA. The CDR3 is 11 amino acids. In DNA form, the CDR3 reads TGCAGCGTTGCAGGGGGCGAAAAACTGTTTTTT. Translated: CSVAGGEKLFF.

The genes are TRBV3-1 (or the pseudogene TRBV3-2) and TRBJ1-1, with D possibly being TRBD1 (5 bases). The CDR3 loop spans 14 amino acids. Germline assignment: CDR1 LGHDT and CDR2 YNNKEL (reference sequence). Between the trimmed V and J ends, which lost 4 bases and 0 bases, there was a span of 9 bases. Here the CDR3 reads CASSPQVMNTEAFF. The CDR3 nucleotides are TGTGCCAGCAGCCCACAGGTAATGAACACTGAAGCTTTCTTT.

This clone occurred a few times. V gene TRBV5-4 combines with J gene TRBJ1-2, with D unclear. CDR1 and CDR2 from the germline V gene are SGHNT and YYREEE (reference sequence). The CDR3 has 15 amino acids. V lost 7 bases to trimming and J lost 6 bases, with 22 bases between them. The DNA for the CDR3 is TGTGCCAGCCTCGAGGGCCGGGGTATCACGGATGGCTACACCTTC. This codes for CASLEGRGITDGYTF.

This clone has only one observation. This chain links TRBV6-5 with TRBJ2-3; D is undetermined. The CDR3 consists of 13 residues. Trimming took 4 bases from V and 0 from J, leaving 5 bases between them. Germline V CDR1 and CDR2: MNHEY, SVGAGI. In DNA form, the CDR3 reads TGTGCCAGCAGTTTGACTAGCACAGATACGCAGTATTTT. It translates to CASSLTSTDTQYF.

This clone was counted a single time. The rearrangement joins TRBV10-3 to TRBJ2-5; weak D call: TRBD2 (5 bases). The germline V gene encodes CDR1 ENHRY and CDR2 SYGVKD. The CDR3 loop spans 13 amino acids. Trimming cost V 10 bases and J 5 bases, with 17 bases left between them. The CDR3 spells CATNPRGLETQYF. CDR3 DNA sequence: TGTGCCACCAACCCCCGCGGGTTGGAGACCCAGTACTTC.

The chain has TRBV7-2 and TRBJ2-5, with a weak D call TRBD2 (5 bases). Germline values: CDR1 SGHTA, CDR2 FQGNSA. The CDR3 consists of 15 residues. V lost 7 bases and J 5 bases, leaving 20 bases between the germline ends. The CDR3 sequence is CASTVSVGSWETQYF. CDR3 DNA: TGTGCCAGCACCGTTAGCGTTGGTTCGTGGGAGACCCAGTACTTC.

This clone was recorded only once. The chain joins TRBV28 to TRBJ1-1; 9 positions agree with TRBD1. Germline CDR1 and CDR2: MDHEN and SYDVKM. V lost 5 bases to trimming and J lost 7 bases; unmatched junction nucleotides: 11. The CDR3 is 15 amino acids. Written as DNA, the CDR3 is TGTGCCAGCAGTCCTCCCGGGACAGGGTACATTGAAGCTTTCTTT. Amino acids: CASSPPGTGYIEAFF. Looking up the rest from reference TRBV28 and TRBJ1-1 gives the full variable domain: DVKVTQSSRYLVKRTGEKVFLECVQDMDHENMFWYRQDPGLGLRLIYFSYDVKMKEKGDIPEGYSVSREKKERFSLILESASTNQTSMYLCASSPPGTGYIEAFFGQGTRLTVV.

The chain recombines TRBV15 with TRBJ1-3; 9 nucleotides agree with TRBD1. Germline V gene data show CDR1 as LNHNV and CDR2 as YYDKDF (reference sequence). The CDR3 has 14 residues. V lost 8 bases to trimming and J lost 0 bases; unmatched junction nucleotides: 2. CDR3 DNA: TGTGCCACCGGGACAGGGAACTCTGGAAACACCATATATTTT. This translates into CATGTGNSGNTIYF.

The chain recombines TRBV6-5 with TRBJ1-6, with TRBD1 identical over 8 bases. The CDR3 covers 16 residues. Germline loops: CDR1 MNHEY, CDR2 SVGAGI. V gave up 0 bases and J gave up 9 bases; unmatched junction bases: 7. The DNA of the CDR3 is TGTGCCAGCAGTTACTCGACGGGACAGGTTTTTTCACCCCTCCACTTT. Translating it yields CASSYSTGQVFSPLHF.

This clone occurred once. The genes are TRBV10-3 and TRBJ2-7; D unresolved. V was pared by 1 base and J by 7 bases, with 5 bases between. The germline V gene has CDR1 ENHRY and CDR2 SYGVKD. The CDR3 is made up of 11 amino acids. CDR3 region: CAISELQEQYF. The CDR3 DNA sequence: TGTGCCATCAGTGAGTTACAGGAGCAGTACTTC.

This chain connects TRBV9 to TRBJ2-3; 7 bases match TRBD1. Losses at the gene ends were 3 bases for V and 4 bases for J; bases not matched to a gene: 5. The CDR3 is 14 amino acids. The germline V gene encodes CDR1 SGDLS and CDR2 YYNGEE. The CDR3 sequence is CASSGQGFADTQYF. DNA for the CDR3: TGTGCCAGCAGCGGACAGGGATTCGCAGATACGCAGTATTTT.

The chain is built from TRBV3-1 (or the pseudogene TRBV3-2) and TRBJ1-2, with D unclear. Germline V lookup: CDR1 LGHDT, CDR2 YNNKEL (reference sequence). The CDR3 is made up of 11 amino acids. V was pared by 3 bases and J by 4 bases, with 3 bases between. The CDR3 coding sequence is TGTGCCAGCAGCCAGGCCTATGGCTACACCTTC. Protein sequence: CASSQAYGYTF.

This clone appeared once. The chain couples TRBV3-1 (or the pseudogene TRBV3-2) to TRBJ2-3, with 7 bases lining up with TRBD2. The CDR3 totals 15 residues. Germline V CDR1 and CDR2: LGHDT, YNNKEL (reference sequence). V was clipped by 6 bases and J by 2 bases; unmatched bases: 8. The CDR3 sequence is CASRLGAGTTDTQYF. The DNA of the CDR3 is TGTGCCAGCAGACTCGGAGCGGGGACCACAGATACGCAGTATTTT.

The chain uses TRBV7-9 and TRBJ1-1; 9 bases agree with TRBD1. V lost 4 bases, J lost 5 bases, and 5 bases stayed unmatched. This CDR3 spans 14 amino acids. Germline loops: CDR1 SEHNR, CDR2 FQNEAQ (reference sequence). In DNA form, the CDR3 reads TGTGCCAGCAGCTCACAGGGGGCGCGAACTGAAGCTTTCTTT. Its protein is CASSSQGARTEAFF. Combining the CDR3 with reference TRBV7-9 and TRBJ1-1 gives the whole variable domain DTGVSQNPRHKITKRGQNVTFRCDPISEHNRLYWYRQTLGQGPEFLTYFQNEAQLEKSRLLSDRFSAERPKGSFSTLEIQRTEQGDSAMYLCASSSQGARTEAFFGQGTRLTVV.

The V gene is TRBV28, the J gene TRBJ2-7; D unclear. With 8 bases removed from V and 4 bases from J, the gap between germline ends came to 18 bases. This CDR3 is 14 amino acids long. Germline CDR1 MDHEN, CDR2 SYDVKM. The CDR3 protein is CASCQALTLYEQYF. In DNA, the CDR3 is TGTGCCAGCTGCCAGGCATTGACCCTTTACGAGCAGTACTTC. Looking up the rest from reference TRBV28 and TRBJ2-7 gives the full variable domain: DVKVTQSSRYLVKRTGEKVFLECVQDMDHENMFWYRQDPGLGLRLIYFSYDVKMKEKGDIPEGYSVSREKKERFSLILESASTNQTSMYLCASCQALTLYEQYFGPGTRLTVT.

This clone has a single count. The chain is built from TRBV12-3 or TRBV12-4 and TRBJ1-1; D not resolved. The V end was cut by 6 bases, the J end by 11 bases, with 13 bases between. CDR3 length: 11 residues. CDR3 residues: CASRSRFEAFF. DNA for the CDR3: TGTGCCAGCAGATCGAGGTTTGAGGCTTTCTTT.

The chain uses TRBV19 and TRBJ2-2; 8 bases are shared with TRBD2. In germline, CDR1 is LNHDA, CDR2 SQIVND (reference sequence). Trimming at V came to 10 bases and at J to 0 bases, leaving 4 bases not matched to a gene. The CDR3 length is 14 residues. The CDR3: CATRAGANTGELFF. The CDR3 coding sequence is TGTGCCACCCGAGCGGGGGCGAACACCGGGGAGCTGTTTTTT. The variable domain in full, completed from reference TRBV19 and TRBJ2-2, reads DGGITQSPKYLFRKEGQNVTLSCEQNLNHDAMYWYRQDPGQGLRLIYYSQIVNDFQKGDIAEGYSVSREKKESFPLTVTSAQKNPTAFYLCATRAGANTGELFFGEGSRLTVL.

The gene calls are TRBV24-1 and TRBJ1-5; D is undetermined. Trimming removed 4 bases from V and 0 bases from J, with 18 bases in between. CDR1 KGHDR and CDR2 SFDVKD come from the germline V gene. CDR3 size: 18 residues. CDR3 nucleotides: TGTGCCACCAGTGAGTACCCGGGTCCACACTTTAGCAATCAGCCCCAGCATTTT. Translated: CATSEYPGPHFSNQPQHF.